This T cell receptor beta chain originates from a study of response to subunit inactivated influenza vaccine. General study points: Every seasonal influenza vaccination brings in few new T cells, the authors suggested.

Per germline, CDR1 SGHDT and CDR2 YYEEEE. After removal of 7 bases from V and 5 bases from J, the junction contained 12 bases not matched to a gene. This CDR3 has 15 amino acids. MiXCR, run by TCRdb on the RT-PCR reads, gives a single entry per CDR3 protein. The repertoire has 590,000 or so distinct CDR3 sequences, less than 15% of them found once; the top ten carry 7.5% to 8%. Regarding this clonotype: Its target is not known.

This sample comprised PBMCs from blood, obtained around 14 days before vaccination. The clonotype comes from a man between 50 and 59 years old who received an inactivated influenza vaccine. The gene calls are TRBV5-6 and TRBJ2-3; 8 bases fit TRBD1. DNA of the CDR3: TGTGCCAGCGGATCAAGAGGGACAGGAGGAGATACGCAGTATTTT. Amino acids: CASGSRGTGGDTQYF.